This T cell receptor (beta chain) is drawn from a study of technical replicates of blood from a few donors. The protocol was immunoSEQ multiplex PCR, while the TCRdb copy is restricted to in-frame clones and leaves out a portion. The table lists tens of thousands of clones, around 94% of them singletons, with 0.2% to 0.25% in the top ten. The germline CDR1 and CDR2 sequences are SGHTA and FQGTGA. The CDR3 is 14 amino acids. Trimming shortened V by 5 bases and J by 2 bases, and 11 bases separated the two germline ends. The sequence derives from a human donor in good health. The sequenced sample consisted of T cells isolated from PBMCs. The chain links TRBV7-3 to TRBJ2-3; maybe TRBD1 (5 bases). The CDR3 DNA is TGTGCCAGCAGCCGACAGCCCTCCACAGATACGCAGTATTTT. Translating gives CASSRQPSTDTQYF.